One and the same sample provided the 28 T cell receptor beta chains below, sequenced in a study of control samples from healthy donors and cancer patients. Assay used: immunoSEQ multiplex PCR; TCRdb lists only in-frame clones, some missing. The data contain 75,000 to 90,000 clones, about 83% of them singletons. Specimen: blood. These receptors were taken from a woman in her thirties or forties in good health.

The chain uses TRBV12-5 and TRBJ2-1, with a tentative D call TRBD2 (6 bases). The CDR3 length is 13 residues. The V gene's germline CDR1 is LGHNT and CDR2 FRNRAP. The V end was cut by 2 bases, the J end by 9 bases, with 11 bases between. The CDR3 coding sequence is TGTGCTAGTGGTTTGACCCGGGGGTCTGAGCAGTTCTTC. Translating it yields CASGLTRGSEQFF.

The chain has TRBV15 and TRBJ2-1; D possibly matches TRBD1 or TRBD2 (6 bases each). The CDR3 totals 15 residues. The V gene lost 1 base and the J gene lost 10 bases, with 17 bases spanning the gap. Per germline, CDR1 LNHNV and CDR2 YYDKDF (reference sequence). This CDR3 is CATSRVGGLREEQFF. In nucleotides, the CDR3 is TGTGCCACCAGCAGAGTAGGGGGGTTGAGGGAGGAGCAGTTCTTC. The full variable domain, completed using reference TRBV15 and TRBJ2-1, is DAMVIQNPRYQVTQFGKPVTLSCSQTLNHNVMYWYQQKSSQAPKLLFHYYDKDFNNEADTPDNFQSRRPNTSFCFLDIRSPGLGDTAMYLCATSRVGGLREEQFFGPGTRLTVL.

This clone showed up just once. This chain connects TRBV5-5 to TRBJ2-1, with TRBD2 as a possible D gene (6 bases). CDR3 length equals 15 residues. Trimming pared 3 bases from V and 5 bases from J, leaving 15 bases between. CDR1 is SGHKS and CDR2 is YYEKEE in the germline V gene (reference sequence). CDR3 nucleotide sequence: TGTGCCAGCAGCTCCGGGGGTCATAGGGACAATGAGCAGTTCTTC. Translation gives CASSSGGHRDNEQFF.

The CDR3 spells CASSEIRGTSNQPQHF. The CDR3 coding sequence is TGTGCCAGCAGTGAGATTAGGGGAACCAGCAATCAGCCCCAGCATTTT. This rearrangement joins TRBV6-1 to TRBJ1-5, with D possibly TRBD1 on 5 matching bases. The CDR3 has 16 amino acids. Germline CDR1 is MNHNS and CDR2 is SASEGT. Trimming took 3 bases from V and 1 from J, leaving 13 bases between them.

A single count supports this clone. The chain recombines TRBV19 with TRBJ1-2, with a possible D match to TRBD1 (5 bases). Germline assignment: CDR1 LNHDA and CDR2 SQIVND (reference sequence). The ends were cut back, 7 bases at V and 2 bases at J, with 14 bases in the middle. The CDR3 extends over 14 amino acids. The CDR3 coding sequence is TGTGCCAGTACCACCAGGGCGCCCAACTATGGCTACACCTTC. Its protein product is CASTTRAPNYGYTF.

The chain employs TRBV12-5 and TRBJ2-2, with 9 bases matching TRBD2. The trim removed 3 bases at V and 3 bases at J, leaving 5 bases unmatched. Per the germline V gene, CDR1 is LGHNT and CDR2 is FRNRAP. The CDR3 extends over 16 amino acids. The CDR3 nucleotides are TGTGCTAGTGGTTTAGGCGGGGGGGCGCACACCGGGGAGCTGTTTTTT. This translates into CASGLGGGAHTGELFF.

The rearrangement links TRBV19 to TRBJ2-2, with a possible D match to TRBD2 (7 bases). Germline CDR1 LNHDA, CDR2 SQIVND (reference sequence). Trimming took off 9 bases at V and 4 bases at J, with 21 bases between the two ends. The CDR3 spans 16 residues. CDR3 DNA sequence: TGTGCCAGCCCGACGGGGGGCCGCGCGGCCACCGGGGAGCTGTTTTTT. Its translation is CASPTGGRAATGELFF.

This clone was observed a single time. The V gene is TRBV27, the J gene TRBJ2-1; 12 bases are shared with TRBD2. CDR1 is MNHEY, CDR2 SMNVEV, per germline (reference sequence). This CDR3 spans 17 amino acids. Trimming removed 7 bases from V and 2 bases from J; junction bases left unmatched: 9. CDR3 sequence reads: CASTRSSGGATYNEQFF. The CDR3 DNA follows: TGTGCCAGCACCAGATCTAGCGGGGGGGCGACCTACAATGAGCAGTTCTTC.

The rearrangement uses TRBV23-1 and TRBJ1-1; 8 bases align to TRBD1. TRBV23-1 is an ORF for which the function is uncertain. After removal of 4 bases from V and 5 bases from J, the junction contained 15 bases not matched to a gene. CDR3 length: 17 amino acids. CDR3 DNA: TGCGCCAGCAGTCGCCAATCGGCCGCAGGGGGCCGGACTGAAGCTTTCTTT. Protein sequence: CASSRQSAAGGRTEAFF.

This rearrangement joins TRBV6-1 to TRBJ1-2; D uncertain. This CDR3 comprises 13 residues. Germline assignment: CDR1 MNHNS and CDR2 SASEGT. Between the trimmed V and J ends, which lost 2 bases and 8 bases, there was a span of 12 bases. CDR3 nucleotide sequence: TGTGCCAGCAGTGAAACGGGCCTTGTAGGCTACACCTTC. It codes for CASSETGLVGYTF.

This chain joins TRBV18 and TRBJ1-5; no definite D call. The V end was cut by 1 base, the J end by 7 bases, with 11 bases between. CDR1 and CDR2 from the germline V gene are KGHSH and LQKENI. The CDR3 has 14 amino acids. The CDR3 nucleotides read TGTGCCAGCTCACCACTCCGGGGTAACCAGCCCCAGCATTTT. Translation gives CASSPLRGNQPQHF.

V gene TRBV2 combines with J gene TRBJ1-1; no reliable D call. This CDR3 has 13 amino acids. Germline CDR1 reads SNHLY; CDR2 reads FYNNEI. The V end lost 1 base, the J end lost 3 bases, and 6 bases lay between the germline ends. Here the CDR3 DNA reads TGTGCCAGCAGTGAAGGACTCTACACTGAAGCTTTCTTT. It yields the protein CASSEGLYTEAFF.

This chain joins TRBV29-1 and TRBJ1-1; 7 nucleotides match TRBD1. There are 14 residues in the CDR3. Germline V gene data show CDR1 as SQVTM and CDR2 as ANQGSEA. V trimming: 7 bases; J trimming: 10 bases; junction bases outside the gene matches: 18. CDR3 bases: TGCAGCGCCTTTCCGGGACAGTTAGGATTGGGAGCTTTCTTT. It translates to CSAFPGQLGLGAFF.

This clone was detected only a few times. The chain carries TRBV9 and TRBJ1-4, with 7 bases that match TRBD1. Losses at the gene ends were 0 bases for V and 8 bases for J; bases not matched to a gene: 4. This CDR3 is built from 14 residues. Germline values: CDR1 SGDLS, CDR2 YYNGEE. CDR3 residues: CASSVGGQWEKLFF. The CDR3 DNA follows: TGTGCCAGCAGCGTAGGGGGACAGTGGGAAAAACTGTTTTTT.

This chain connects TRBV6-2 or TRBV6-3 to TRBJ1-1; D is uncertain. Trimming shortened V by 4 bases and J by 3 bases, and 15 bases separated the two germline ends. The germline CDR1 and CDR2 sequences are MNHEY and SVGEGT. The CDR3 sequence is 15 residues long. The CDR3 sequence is CASSSRGRLDTEAFF. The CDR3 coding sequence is TGTGCCAGCAGTTCCCGAGGGCGTTTGGACACTGAAGCTTTCTTT.

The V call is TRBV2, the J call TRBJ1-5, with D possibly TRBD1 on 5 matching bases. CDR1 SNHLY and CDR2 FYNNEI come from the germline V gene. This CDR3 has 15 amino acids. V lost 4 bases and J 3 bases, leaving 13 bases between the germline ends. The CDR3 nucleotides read TGTGCCAGCAGTGGCTTCGGGACCCTCAATCAGCCCCAGCATTTT. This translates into CASSGFGTLNQPQHF. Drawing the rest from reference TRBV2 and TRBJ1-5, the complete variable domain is EPEVTQTPSHQVTQMGQEVILRCVPISNHLYFYWYRQILGQKVEFLVSFYNNEISEKSEIFDDQFSVERPDGSNFTLKIRSTKLEDSAMYFCASSGFGTLNQPQHFGDGTRLSIL.

CDR3 region: CASSLGLNNEQFF. CDR3 in DNA: TGTGCCAGCAGCCTAGGATTAAACAATGAGCAGTTCTTC. The chain joins TRBV14 to TRBJ2-1, with no clear D. From germline, CDR1 is SGHDN and CDR2 FVKESK. Between the trimmed V and J ends, which lost 4 bases and 5 bases, there was a span of 9 bases. The CDR3 loop spans 13 amino acids. The variable domain in full, with the rest retrieved from reference TRBV14 and TRBJ2-1, is EAGVTQFPSHSVIEKGQTVTLRCDPISGHDNLYWYRRVMGKEIKFLLHFVKESKQDESGMPNNRFLAERTGGTYSTLKVQPAELEDSGVYFCASSLGLNNEQFFGPGTRLTVL.

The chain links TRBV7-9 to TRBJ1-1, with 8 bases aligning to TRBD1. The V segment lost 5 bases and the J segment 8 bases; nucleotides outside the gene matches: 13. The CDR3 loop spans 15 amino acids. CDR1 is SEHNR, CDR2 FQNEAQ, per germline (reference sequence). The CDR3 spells CASSRGQGAGGEAFF. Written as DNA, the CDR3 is TGTGCCAGCAGCCGAGGACAGGGCGCTGGTGGAGAAGCTTTCTTT.

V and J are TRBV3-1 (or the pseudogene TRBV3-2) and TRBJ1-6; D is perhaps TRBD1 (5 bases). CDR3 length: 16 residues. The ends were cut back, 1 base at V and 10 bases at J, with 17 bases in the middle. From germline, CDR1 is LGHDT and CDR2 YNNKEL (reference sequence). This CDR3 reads CASSQGPGGRKSPLHF. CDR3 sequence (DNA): TGTGCCAGCAGCCAAGGCCCGGGGGGGAGAAAATCACCCCTCCACTTT.

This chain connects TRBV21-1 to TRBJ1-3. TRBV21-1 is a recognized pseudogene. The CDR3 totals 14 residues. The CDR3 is CASKVPSSGNTIYF. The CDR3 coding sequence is TGTGCCAGCAAGGTACCCAGCTCTGGAAACACCATATATTTT.

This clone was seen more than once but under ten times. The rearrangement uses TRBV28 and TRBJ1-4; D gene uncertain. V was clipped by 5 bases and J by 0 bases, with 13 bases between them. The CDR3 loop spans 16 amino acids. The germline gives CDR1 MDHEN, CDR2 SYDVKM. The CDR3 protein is CASSGYAAATNEKLFF. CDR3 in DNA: TGTGCCAGCAGTGGTTATGCCGCCGCAACTAATGAAAAACTGTTTTTT.

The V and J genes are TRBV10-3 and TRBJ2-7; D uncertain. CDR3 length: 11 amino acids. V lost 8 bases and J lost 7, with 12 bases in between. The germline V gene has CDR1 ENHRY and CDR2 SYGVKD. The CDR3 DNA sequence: TGTGCCATCGGTCCCGGAACGGAGCAGTACTTC. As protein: CAIGPGTEQYF.

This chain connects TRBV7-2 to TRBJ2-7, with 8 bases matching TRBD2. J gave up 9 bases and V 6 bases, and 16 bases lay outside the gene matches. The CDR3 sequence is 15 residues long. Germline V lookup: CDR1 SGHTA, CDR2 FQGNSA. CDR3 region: CASRPITGGRSWQYF. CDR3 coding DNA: TGTGCCAGCAGACCAATAACGGGGGGGCGATCTTGGCAGTACTTC.

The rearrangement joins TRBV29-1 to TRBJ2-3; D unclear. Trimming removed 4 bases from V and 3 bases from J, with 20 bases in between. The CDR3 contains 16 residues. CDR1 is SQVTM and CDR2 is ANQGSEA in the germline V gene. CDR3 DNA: TGCAGCGTTGGGAGCCTGAACCCCGGTCGAACAGATACGCAGTATTTT. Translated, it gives CSVGSLNPGRTDTQYF.

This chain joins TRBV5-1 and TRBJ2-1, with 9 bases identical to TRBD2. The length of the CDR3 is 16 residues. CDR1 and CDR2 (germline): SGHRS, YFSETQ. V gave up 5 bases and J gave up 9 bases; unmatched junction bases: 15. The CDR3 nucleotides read TGCGCCAGCAGTCACGCCTGGGCGGGGGGGGCCGGTGAGCAGTTCTTC. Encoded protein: CASSHAWAGGAGEQFF.

The CDR3 DNA follows: TGCGCCAGGAATCAGCCCCAGCATTTT. Translated: CARNQPQHF. V gene TRBV10-1 combines with J gene TRBJ1-5; D remains unclear. The germline V gene has CDR1 WNHNN and CDR2 SYGVQD (reference sequence). This CDR3 spans 9 amino acids. Trimming removed 9 bases from V and 4 bases from J, with 1 base in between.

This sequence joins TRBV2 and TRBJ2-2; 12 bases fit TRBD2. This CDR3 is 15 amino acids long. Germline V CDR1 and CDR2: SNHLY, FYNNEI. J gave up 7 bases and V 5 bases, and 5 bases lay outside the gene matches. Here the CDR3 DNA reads TGTGCCAGCAGTCCTAGCGGGGGGGCGGACGGGGAGCTGTTTTTT. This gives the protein CASSPSGGADGELFF.

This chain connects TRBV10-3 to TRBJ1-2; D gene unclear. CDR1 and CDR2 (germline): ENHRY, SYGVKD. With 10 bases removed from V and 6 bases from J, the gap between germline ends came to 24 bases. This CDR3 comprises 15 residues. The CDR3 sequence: CATPKLGSNMDGYTF. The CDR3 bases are TGTGCCACCCCTAAACTTGGGTCAAATATGGATGGCTACACCTTC.